These T cell receptor beta chains were read from a single sample in a study of relationships among human T cell subsets. MiXCR, applied by TCRdb to the multiplex PCR reads, yields one record per CDR3 protein. The sample has some 13,000 distinct CDR3 sequences, 67% seen once. Sequencing was performed on CD4+ Th1 cells sorted from blood. The source is a middle-aged man in good health. Each CDR3 is given with its conserved first and last residue. Each record gives: clone size, V gene, D gene, J gene, CDR3 protein, CDR3 DNA. A D gene is named only where the DNA matches it firmly. Size is stated for part of the rows, as once, few or many counts, or as a class when the clone is expanded.

abundance: .; v_gene: TRBV2; d_gene: .; j_gene: TRBJ2-1; CDR3aa: CASSEAAGGEQFF; CDR3nt: TGTGCCAGCAGTGAGGCTGCGGGTGGTGAGCAGTTCTTC
abundance: .; v_gene: TRBV10-3; d_gene: TRBD2; j_gene: TRBJ2-5; CDR3aa: CAISGGGRQETQYF; CDR3nt: TGTGCCATCAGTGGCGGGGGGCGGCAAGAGACCCAGTACTTC
abundance: .; v_gene: TRBV16; d_gene: .; j_gene: TRBJ2-3; CDR3aa: CASSWRSDTQYF; CDR3nt: TGTGCCAGCAGCTGGAGGTCAGATACGCAGTATTTT
abundance: .; v_gene: TRBV2; d_gene: TRBD2; j_gene: TRBJ2-3; CDR3aa: CASQGTREDTQYF; CDR3nt: TGTGCCAGCCAAGGGACTAGAGAAGATACGCAGTATTTT
abundance: once; v_gene: TRBV19; d_gene: TRBD1; j_gene: TRBJ2-7; CDR3aa: CASSTTGDYEQYF; CDR3nt: TGTGCCAGTAGTACAACAGGGGACTACGAGCAGTACTTC
abundance: .; v_gene: TRBV29-1; d_gene: .; j_gene: TRBJ1-1; CDR3aa: CSVDKPGRNTEAFF; CDR3nt: TGCAGCGTTGATAAGCCAGGGCGGAACACTGAAGCTTTCTTT
abundance: medium-sized; v_gene: TRBV11-3; d_gene: .; j_gene: TRBJ2-1; CDR3aa: CASSPQGSTYNEQFF; CDR3nt: TGTGCCAGCAGCCCCCAGGGAAGCACCTACAATGAGCAGTTCTTC
abundance: .; v_gene: TRBV12-3/TRBV12-4; d_gene: .; j_gene: TRBJ2-1; CDR3aa: CASSLWEVSGNEQFF; CDR3nt: TGTGCCAGCAGTTTGTGGGAGGTTAGCGGCAATGAGCAGTTCTTC
abundance: .; v_gene: TRBV6-6; d_gene: .; j_gene: TRBJ2-1; CDR3aa: CASSYSNQPGWDEQFF; CDR3nt: TGTGCCAGCAGTTACTCGAATCAACCGGGGTGGGATGAGCAGTTCTTC
abundance: .; v_gene: TRBV5-4; d_gene: TRBD2; j_gene: TRBJ2-5; CDR3aa: CASSPSGGVEETQYF; CDR3nt: TGCGCCAGCAGCCCAAGCGGGGGGGTGGAAGAGACCCAGTACTTC
abundance: .; v_gene: TRBV25-1; d_gene: .; j_gene: TRBJ1-2; CDR3aa: CASSGVYGYTF; CDR3nt: TGTGCCAGCAGTGGCGTATATGGCTACACCTTC
abundance: .; v_gene: TRBV25-1; d_gene: .; j_gene: TRBJ2-7; CDR3aa: CASSESGQLSEQYF; CDR3nt: TGTGCCAGCAGTGAATCCGGACAGCTTTCAGAGCAGTACTTC
abundance: .; v_gene: TRBV6-6; d_gene: .; j_gene: TRBJ2-1; CDR3aa: CASSYRIEGLLYNEQFF; CDR3nt: TGTGCCAGCAGTTACCGGATCGAGGGTCTCCTCTACAATGAGCAGTTCTTC
abundance: .; v_gene: TRBV29-1; d_gene: .; j_gene: TRBJ2-5; CDR3aa: CSVERSPQETQYF; CDR3nt: TGCAGCGTTGAGCGGAGCCCCCAAGAGACCCAGTACTTC
abundance: .; v_gene: TRBV28; d_gene: .; j_gene: TRBJ2-3; CDR3aa: CASSPPMTADTQYF; CDR3nt: TGTGCCAGCAGTCCCCCAATGACCGCAGATACGCAGTATTTT
abundance: .; v_gene: TRBV28; d_gene: .; j_gene: TRBJ2-1; CDR3aa: CASSSQGGYNEQSF; CDR3nt: TGTGCCAGCAGCTCCCAGGGGGGGTACAATGAACAGTCCTTC
abundance: few; v_gene: TRBV30; d_gene: .; j_gene: TRBJ1-3; CDR3aa: CAWTFTGTGNTIYF; CDR3nt: TGTGCCTGGACCTTCACAGGGACGGGAAACACCATATATTTT
abundance: .; v_gene: TRBV30; d_gene: .; j_gene: TRBJ2-7; CDR3aa: CAWSEGGTSYEQYF; CDR3nt: TGTGCCTGGAGTGAGGGGGGGACTTCCTACGAGCAGTACTTC
abundance: .; v_gene: TRBV5-1; d_gene: TRBD1; j_gene: TRBJ1-1; CDR3aa: CASSLEGGMVTEAFF; CDR3nt: TGCGCCAGCAGCTTGGAAGGGGGCATGGTCACTGAAGCTTTCTTT
abundance: once; v_gene: TRBV10-3; d_gene: TRBD1; j_gene: TRBJ1-5; CDR3aa: CASRDRVSNQPQHF; CDR3nt: TGTGCCAGCCGAGACAGGGTTAGCAATCAGCCCCAGCATTTT